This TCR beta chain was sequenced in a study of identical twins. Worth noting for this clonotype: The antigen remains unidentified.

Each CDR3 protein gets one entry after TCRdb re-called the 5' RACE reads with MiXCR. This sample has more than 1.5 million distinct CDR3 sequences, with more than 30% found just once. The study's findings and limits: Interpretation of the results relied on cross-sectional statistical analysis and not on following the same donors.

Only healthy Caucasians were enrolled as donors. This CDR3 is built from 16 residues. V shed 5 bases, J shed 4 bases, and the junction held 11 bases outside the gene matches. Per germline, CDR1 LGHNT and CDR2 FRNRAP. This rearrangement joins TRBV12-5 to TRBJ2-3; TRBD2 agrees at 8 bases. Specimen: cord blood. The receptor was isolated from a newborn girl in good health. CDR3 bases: TGTGCTAGTGGTCCCGTGGCGGGGGGCCGCCCAGATACGCAGTATTTT. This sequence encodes CASGPVAGGRPDTQYF.